A single sample gave rise to the 32 T cell receptor beta chains below, sequenced in a study of T cell repertoires in cytomegalovirus infection (dated by TCRdb to between 2018 and 2021). The treatment or condition label for this specimen denotes: in vitro stimulation with specific CMV peptide epitopes to enrich CMV-specific T cells. The instrument given in TCRdb is Illumina HiSeq 1500. TCRdb redid the processing of the public reads, applying fastp at Q25 and MiXCR, and retained in-frame beta chains. Here each entry gathers all rows of one CDR3 protein and keeps the most common genes and DNA. A total of over 40,000 distinct CDR3 sequences appear in this sample, nearly 20% of them only once. The ten largest account for about 55% of the sample. These TCRs are of unknown antigen specificity. Sequences were derived from CD8+ T cells from cultured PBMCs, sampled from culture after CMV antigen stimulation. These receptors came from a human donor in good health (CMV status not recorded). Some clones in this sample may be carry-over from other donors' samples.

This rearrangement joins TRBV7-7 to TRBJ2-7; TRBD1 matches 11 bases. The CDR3 spans 15 residues. CDR1 and CDR2 (germline): SSHAT, FNYEAQ (reference sequence). The J segment lost 3 bases and the V segment lost 3 bases, leaving 4 bases of the junction unmatched. The CDR3 DNA reads TGTGCCAGCAGCTTGGACAGGGGGCCTATCTACGAGCAGTACTTC. Translating it yields CASSLDRGPIYEQYF.

This clonotype was detected only a few times. The rearrangement uses TRBV27 and TRBJ2-3, with D perhaps matching TRBD2 (5 bases). CDR1 is MNHEY, CDR2 SMNVEV, per germline (reference sequence). V lost 0 bases to trimming and J lost 5 bases, with 9 bases between them. The CDR3 extends over 14 amino acids. This chain's CDR3 is CASSLSFRGDTQYF. The CDR3 bases are TGTGCCAGCAGTTTATCCTTTCGGGGAGATACGCAGTATTTT.

This clonotype was seen many times. V is TRBV12-3 or TRBV12-4 and J is TRBJ1-5; D remains ambiguous. The CDR3 is 13 residues long. Trimming shortened V by 7 bases and J by 0 bases, and 7 bases separated the two germline ends. The CDR3 DNA follows: TGTGCCAGCACCTCAAATAGCAATCAGCCCCAGCATTTT. It codes for CASTSNSNQPQHF.

This chain joins TRBV9 and TRBJ2-2, with 9 bases aligning to TRBD1. Germline V gene data show CDR1 as SGDLS and CDR2 as YYNGEE. This CDR3 comprises 16 residues. Trimming took 4 bases from V and 5 from J; bases not matched to a gene: 9. The CDR3 reads CASSLGTGSGTGELFF. Here the CDR3 DNA reads TGTGCCAGCAGCTTAGGGACAGGGTCGGGGACCGGGGAGCTGTTTTTT.

As regards this clonotype: Its ends do not fully match the called genes, so a read error is possible. This rearrangement joins TRBV7-6 to TRBJ2-5, with TRBD1 as a possible D gene (6 bases). Germline values: CDR1 SGHVS, CDR2 FNYEAQ. This CDR3 spans 14 amino acids. The CDR3 coding sequence is TGTGCCAACAGCTTAGGCCAGGGGTTTGGGACCCAGTACTTC. Amino acid sequence: CANSLGQGFGTQYF.

There are many counts of this clonotype. The genes are TRBV7-2 and TRBJ1-1, with 7 bases that match TRBD1. The V and J ends lost 2 bases and 1 base, in that order; junction bases with no gene match: 4. The germline V gene encodes CDR1 SGHTA and CDR2 FQGNSA. The CDR3 totals 15 residues. CDR3 sequence: CASSLSQGGNTEAFF. CDR3 sequence (DNA): TGTGCCAGCAGCTTAAGCCAGGGGGGGAACACTGAAGCTTTCTTT. The full variable domain, rest sourced from reference TRBV7-2 and TRBJ1-1, is GAGVSQSPSNKVTEKGKDVELRCDPISGHTALYWYRQSLGQGLEFLIYFQGNSAPDKSGLPSDRFSAERTGGSVSTLTIQRTQQEDSAVYLCASSLSQGGNTEAFFGQGTRLTVV.

The chain recombines TRBV27 with TRBJ1-2; D may be TRBD1 (5 bases). The CDR3 has 14 residues. V was shortened by 5 bases and J by 2 bases, with 12 bases between the two germline ends. CDR1 is MNHEY and CDR2 is SMNVEV in the germline V gene (reference sequence). The CDR3 bases are TGTGCCAGCAGTCATCAACAGGACAACTATGGCTACACCTTC. The encoded protein is CASSHQQDNYGYTF.

The chain recombines TRBV2 with TRBJ2-7, with D possibly TRBD1 on 6 matching bases. With 7 bases removed from V and 3 bases from J, the gap between germline ends came to 7 bases. Germline V gene sequence: CDR1 SNHLY, CDR2 FYNNEI. The CDR3 is made up of 11 amino acids. CDR3: CASKGVYEQYF. For the CDR3, the DNA is TGTGCCAGCAAGGGGGTCTACGAGCAGTACTTC.

This clonotype occurred many times. Here the CDR3 DNA reads TGCGCCAGCAGCCAACCAGCGGACAGAACGAACACCGGGGAGCTGTTTTTT. Translated: CASSQPADRTNTGELFF. V and J are TRBV4-3 and TRBJ2-2, with D perhaps TRBD1 (6 bases). V lost 2 bases, J lost 0 bases, and 13 bases lay in between. The CDR3 totals 17 residues. CDR1 and CDR2 (germline): LGHNA, YSLEER.

The rearrangement links TRBV5-1 to TRBJ2-7; 7 nucleotides align to TRBD1. The CDR3 contains 14 residues. Germline CDR1 and CDR2: SGHRS and YFSETQ. The trim removed 4 bases at V and 1 base at J, leaving 5 bases unmatched. The CDR3 is CASSTKQGSYEQYF. CDR3 DNA sequence: TGCGCCAGCAGCACTAAACAGGGGTCCTACGAGCAGTACTTC.

The J gene is TRBJ2-3, the V gene TRBV27; maybe TRBD2 (6 bases). The CDR3 runs 18 residues. Germline V gene lookup returns CDR1 MNHEY and CDR2 SMNVEV (reference sequence). With 0 bases removed from V and 4 bases from J, the gap between germline ends came to 20 bases. The CDR3 sequence is CASSLSGLEGFVADTQYF. The CDR3 nucleotides read TGTGCCAGCAGTTTATCGGGATTGGAGGGTTTTGTCGCAGATACGCAGTATTTT.

In this sample, this clonotype turned up many times. The rearrangement links TRBV7-2 to TRBJ2-3, with 14 bases that match TRBD2. After removal of 5 bases from V and 3 bases from J, the junction contained 4 bases not matched to a gene. The germline V gene has CDR1 SGHTA and CDR2 FQGNSA. The CDR3 is 16 residues long. CDR3 residues: CASSPRTSGRTDTQYF. The CDR3 DNA reads TGTGCCAGCAGCCCTCGGACTAGCGGGAGGACAGATACGCAGTATTTT.

This clonotype was seen repeatedly, ten times or more. J is TRBJ1-1 and V is TRBV7-9, with D hard to call. Germline V CDR1 and CDR2: SEHNR, FQNEAQ (reference sequence). Trimming cost V 7 bases and J 0 bases, with 6 bases left between them. The CDR3 runs 12 residues. The CDR3 here is CASNSVNTEAFF. CDR3 DNA sequence: TGTGCCAGCAATTCCGTGAACACTGAAGCTTTCTTT.

This clonotype has a count of ten or more. This sequence joins TRBV12-3 or TRBV12-4 and TRBJ1-6; 9 nucleotides agree with TRBD1. The CDR3 covers 14 residues. The junction had 3 bases not matched to a gene; V was cut back by 6 bases and J by 6 bases. This CDR3 reads CASRWDRANSPLHF. Here the CDR3 DNA reads TGTGCCAGCAGGTGGGACAGGGCTAATTCACCCCTCCACTTT.

In its sample, this clonotype was seen many times. The rearrangement uses TRBV7-2 and TRBJ2-3; D may be TRBD1 (5 bases). The CDR3 sequence is 13 residues long. V gave up 1 base and J gave up 6 bases, with 8 bases separating them. In germline, CDR1 is SGHTA, CDR2 FQGNSA. CDR3 sequence reads: CASSLGGLDTQYF. The CDR3 DNA follows: TGTGCCAGCAGCTTAGGGGGCTTGGATACGCAGTATTTT.

The V call is TRBV27, the J call TRBJ1-6; D might be TRBD1 (6 bases). V shed 8 bases and J shed 9 bases, with 11 bases lying between them. There are 12 residues in the CDR3. Germline loops: CDR1 MNHEY, CDR2 SMNVEV (reference sequence). The CDR3 spells CASGGRGSPLHF. The CDR3, as DNA: TGTGCCAGCGGGGGCAGGGGTTCACCCCTCCACTTT.

This clonotype occurred many times. This sequence joins TRBV7-2 and TRBJ2-1; TRBD1 or TRBD2 may be the D gene (5 bases each). Germline V CDR1 and CDR2: SGHTA, FQGNSA. The CDR3 runs to 15 residues. Trimming took 5 bases from V and 10 from J, leaving 21 bases between them. In nucleotides, the CDR3 is TGTGCCAGCAGCCTACTTTTGGGGACCCAATACGAGCAGTTCTTC. Amino acid sequence: CASSLLLGTQYEQFF.

This clonotype was detected many times. The chain couples TRBV7-9 to TRBJ2-1, with 11 nucleotides matching TRBD2. Trimming took 1 base from V and 8 from J; bases not matched to a gene: 7. The CDR3 spans 16 residues. The germline gives CDR1 SEHNR, CDR2 FQNEAQ (reference sequence). The CDR3, as DNA: TGTGCCAGCAGCTTAGGTTCGACTAGCGGGATCGATGAGCAGTTCTTC. It is translated as CASSLGSTSGIDEQFF. Filled out from reference TRBV7-9 and TRBJ2-1, the complete variable domain reads DTGVSQNPRHKITKRGQNVTFRCDPISEHNRLYWYRQTLGQGPEFLTYFQNEAQLEKSRLLSDRFSAERPKGSFSTLEIQRTEQGDSAMYLCASSLGSTSGIDEQFFGPGTRLTVL.

The sample holds a few counts of this clonotype. The chain has TRBV11-3 and TRBJ2-7; 14 bases are a match to TRBD2. Unmatched junction bases numbered 3, after V lost 5 bases and J lost 0 bases. The CDR3 length is 16 residues. Per the germline V gene, CDR1 is SGHNT and CDR2 is YENEEA. CDR3 protein: CASSPGTSGSSYEQYF. The CDR3 bases are TGTGCCAGCAGCCCAGGGACTAGCGGGAGCTCCTACGAGCAGTACTTC.

The CDR3 spells CASSLLGTGVRETQYF. For the CDR3, the DNA is TGTGCCAGCAGCTTGCTAGGGACAGGGGTAAGGGAGACCCAGTACTTC. The genes are TRBV5-8 and TRBJ2-5; TRBD1 agrees at 10 bases. Germline assignment: CDR1 SGHTS and CDR2 YDEGEE. This CDR3 contains 16 residues. Unmatched junction bases numbered 8, after V lost 1 base and J lost 5 bases.

This clonotype was seen repeatedly, ten times or more. The chain is built from TRBV7-9 and TRBJ2-5, with 12 bases fitting TRBD1. Germline CDR1 SEHNR, CDR2 FQNEAQ (reference sequence). Trimming at V came to 5 bases and at J to 2 bases, leaving 6 bases not matched to a gene. CDR3 size: 16 residues. The CDR3 protein is CASSPGTGGGQETQYF. The CDR3 bases are TGTGCCAGCAGCCCCGGGACAGGGGGCGGACAAGAGACCCAGTACTTC. Drawing the rest from reference TRBV7-9 and TRBJ2-5, the complete variable domain is DTGVSQNPRHKITKRGQNVTFRCDPISEHNRLYWYRQTLGQGPEFLTYFQNEAQLEKSRLLSDRFSAERPKGSFSTLEIQRTEQGDSAMYLCASSPGTGGGQETQYFGPGTRLLVL.

The chain recombines TRBV5-6 with TRBJ2-2; 14 bases fit TRBD2. Looked up from germline, CDR1 is SGHDT and CDR2 is YYEEEE. The length of the CDR3 is 17 residues. The J segment lost 3 bases and the V segment lost 4 bases, leaving 5 bases of the junction unmatched. As DNA, the CDR3 is TGTGCCAGCAGCGCCGGACTAGCGGGGGGACACACCGGGGAGCTGTTTTTT. Translated, it gives CASSAGLAGGHTGELFF.

This clonotype occurred many times. V is TRBV7-2 and J is TRBJ2-1; the D gene could be TRBD1 or TRBD2 (5 bases each). The CDR3 spans 12 residues. The germline V gene has CDR1 SGHTA and CDR2 FQGNSA. V gave up 3 bases and J gave up 8 bases, with 8 bases separating them. CDR3 DNA: TGTGCCAGCAGCTTTGGGGGTGATGAGCAGTTCTTC. Amino acid sequence: CASSFGGDEQFF.

There are many counts of this clonotype. The chain carries TRBV7-8 and TRBJ2-5; tentative D call: TRBD1 (7 bases). V lost 5 bases to trimming and J lost 2 bases, with 15 bases between them. Germline-derived CDR1 and CDR2 are SGHVS and FQNEAQ. The CDR3 spans 15 residues. The chain's CDR3 is CASSNVQGRQETQYF. Here the CDR3 DNA reads TGTGCCAGCAGCAACGTACAGGGGAGGCAAGAGACCCAGTACTTC.

This clonotype has a count of ten or more. The CDR3 bases are TGTGCCAGCAGCTCCCCGACAGGCATGAACACTGAAGCTTTCTTT. Its protein is CASSSPTGMNTEAFF. The chain carries TRBV7-9 and TRBJ1-1, with D possibly matching TRBD1 (6 bases). Trimming shortened V by 4 bases and J by 0 bases, and 12 bases separated the two germline ends. The CDR3 extends over 15 amino acids. Germline CDR1 reads SEHNR; CDR2 reads FQNEAQ (reference sequence).

This clonotype was counted ten times or more. The chain carries TRBV29-1 and TRBJ1-3; D perhaps matches TRBD1 (5 bases). The V gene's germline CDR1 is SQVTM and CDR2 ANQGSEA. The germline V and J ends were trimmed by 0 bases and 8 bases, with 11 bases remaining between them. There are 13 residues in the CDR3. The CDR3 protein is CSVEEGEWDTIYF. The DNA of the CDR3 is TGCAGCGTTGAAGAGGGGGAATGGGACACCATATATTTT.

This clonotype was recorded at least ten times. J is TRBJ2-1 and V is TRBV6-2 or TRBV6-3; D perhaps matches TRBD1 (5 bases). The length of the CDR3 is 16 residues. Trimming removed 5 bases from V and 1 base from J, with 15 bases in between. Germline V gene data show CDR1 as MNHEY and CDR2 as SVGEGT. The CDR3 is CASSQTPPGSYNEQFF. The CDR3 nucleotides read TGTGCCAGCAGTCAGACCCCACCAGGGTCCTACAATGAGCAGTTCTTC.

The chain carries TRBV30 and TRBJ1-2; a weak D match, TRBD1 (5 bases). CDR3 length equals 12 residues. The V end was cut by 1 base, the J end by 7 bases, with 10 bases between. CDR1 is GTSNPN, CDR2 SVGIG, per germline (reference sequence). CDR3 coding DNA: TGTGCCTGGAGTGCGGTTGGGGGTGGCTACACCTTC. It encodes CAWSAVGGGYTF.

By its share, this clonotype is medium-sized. The rearrangement uses TRBV5-5 and TRBJ2-7; 7 bases map to TRBD2. Germline lookup yields CDR1 SGHKS and CDR2 YYEKEE (reference sequence). This CDR3 has 14 residues. The V gene end was trimmed by 4 bases and the J gene end by 6 bases; junction bases not matched to a gene: 10. The CDR3 DNA reads as TGTGCCAGCAGCAAGGACTCACGCGGGAGCGAGCAGTACTTC. It encodes CASSKDSRGSEQYF.

The chain recombines TRBV11-1 with TRBJ2-1; 10 bases line up with TRBD2. J was trimmed by 6 bases and V by 6 bases; bases with no gene match: 11. Germline V gene sequence: CDR1 SGHAT, CDR2 FQDESV (reference sequence). This CDR3 is built from 16 residues. The CDR3 loop is CASRKISGGATNEQFF. The CDR3 DNA is TGTGCCAGCAGGAAAATCAGCGGGGGGGCCACCAATGAGCAGTTCTTC.

V gene TRBV27 combines with J gene TRBJ1-2, with D perhaps matching TRBD1 (6 bases). Germline V gives CDR1 MNHEY, CDR2 SMNVEV (reference sequence). V shed 5 bases and J shed 8 bases, with 15 bases lying between them. The CDR3 consists of 13 residues. In nucleotides, the CDR3 is TGTGCCAGCAGTCACGGTCAGGGGAGAGGCTACACCTTC. Its protein product is CASSHGQGRGYTF.

The sample holds many counts of this clonotype. The chain couples TRBV20-1 to TRBJ1-1; D uncertain. With 1 base removed from V and 4 bases from J, the gap between germline ends came to 13 bases. In germline, CDR1 is DFQATT, CDR2 SNEGSKA (reference sequence). The CDR3 contains 14 residues. The CDR3 bases are TGCAGTGCTAGAGGCGGAGATAGGCGCACTGAAGCTTTCTTT. This gives the protein CSARGGDRRTEAFF.